Each of the 31 T cell receptor beta chains below was sequenced from the same sample in a study of spatial heterogeneity in lung cancer. Study findings and constraints: Expanded alpha and beta TCR counts within tumors tracked tumor mutation counts.

The antigens of these receptors remain unknown. One entry per CDR3 protein, called by TCRdb with MiXCR from the 5' RACE reads. The sample yields about 27,000 distinct CDR3 sequences, just over 7% seen once. Documented time point: sample taken at primary tumor resection. Here the sequenced sample was lung tumor tissue, taken at surgery. These receptors originate from a male donor with early-stage non-small cell lung cancer.

The chain uses TRBV30 and TRBJ2-3; no firm D call. The germline V gene has CDR1 GTSNPN and CDR2 SVGIG (reference sequence). Trimming stripped 2 bases from V and 4 bases from J, with 7 bases between. This CDR3 contains 12 residues. The CDR3 DNA reads TGTGCCTGGAGTTTCACAGCAGATACGCAGTATTTT. It yields the protein CAWSFTADTQYF.

This clonotype showed up many times. V is TRBV5-1 and J is TRBJ2-5; possible D gene TRBD2, 6 bases. Per the germline V gene, CDR1 is SGHRS and CDR2 is YFSETQ. V lost 0 bases to trimming and J lost 8 bases, with 17 bases between them. CDR3 length: 15 residues. The DNA of the CDR3 is TGCGCCAGCAGCTTGGGACTAGTGAATTATGAAACCCAGTACTTC. It yields the protein CASSLGLVNYETQYF.

This clonotype has at least ten counts. The chain is built from TRBV28 and TRBJ2-4, with D unresolved. Trimming took off 7 bases at V and 8 bases at J, with 12 bases between the two ends. The germline gives CDR1 MDHEN, CDR2 SYDVKM. The CDR3 spans 12 residues. The CDR3 loop is CASTTGGDIQYF. DNA for the CDR3: TGTGCCAGCACCACGGGTGGGGACATTCAGTACTTC. Supplemented by reference TRBV28 and TRBJ2-4, the full variable domain reads DVKVTQSSRYLVKRTGEKVFLECVQDMDHENMFWYRQDPGLGLRLIYFSYDVKMKEKGDIPEGYSVSREKKERFSLILESASTNQTSMYLCASTTGGDIQYFGAGTRLSVL.

This clonotype was seen at least ten times. The CDR3 protein is CASSESDADGYEQYF. The CDR3 DNA is TGTGCCAGCAGTGAAAGTGACGCGGACGGCTACGAGCAGTACTTC. The chain couples TRBV25-1 to TRBJ2-7, with D uncertain. The germline V gene encodes CDR1 MGHDK and CDR2 SYGVNS. Trimming left V 2 bases short and J 3 bases short, with 14 bases between. The CDR3 spans 15 residues.

This clonotype was seen a few times. The chain combines TRBV5-1 with TRBJ2-5; either TRBD1 or TRBD2 may fit D (5 bases each). The CDR3 is made up of 15 amino acids. Trimming pared 0 bases from V and 2 bases from J, leaving 11 bases between. Germline CDR1 and CDR2: SGHRS and YFSETQ. Here the CDR3 DNA reads TGCGCCAGCAGCTTGGAGGGGACGGTACAAGAGACCCAGTACTTC. Protein sequence: CASSLEGTVQETQYF.

By proportion, this clonotype is medium-sized (0.01 to 0.1%). The rearrangement links TRBV4-3 to TRBJ1-4; D not resolved. Looked up from germline, CDR1 is LGHNA and CDR2 is YSLEER. The CDR3 is 15 amino acids. Trimming took 6 bases from V and 0 from J, leaving 11 bases between them. CDR3 in DNA: TGCGCCAGCAGGAGGACGCCTGCAACTAATGAAAAACTGTTTTTT. Its protein product is CASRRTPATNEKLFF.

This clonotype was seen only a few times. J is TRBJ1-4 and V is TRBV5-1; TRBD1 matches 9 bases. Germline CDR1 SGHRS, CDR2 YFSETQ. Losses at the gene ends were 0 bases for V and 3 bases for J; bases not matched to a gene: 9. This CDR3 spans 18 amino acids. CDR3 in DNA: TGCGCCAGCAGCTTGGCGGGGACAGGGATTGGGGCTAATGAAAAACTGTTTTTT. Amino acids: CASSLAGTGIGANEKLFF.

At least ten counts were recorded for this clonotype. V and J are TRBV20-1 and TRBJ2-1; 7 nucleotides match TRBD1. Germline CDR1 is DFQATT and CDR2 is SNEGSKA (reference sequence). Trimming removed 0 bases from V and 4 bases from J; junction bases left unmatched: 6. The CDR3 runs to 15 residues. Here the CDR3 DNA reads TGCAGTGCTAGAGACCCGGGACAGACTTACAATGAGCAGTTCTTC. Its translation: CSARDPGQTYNEQFF.

The table lists this clonotype with many counts. The chain combines TRBV29-1 with TRBJ1-1; no definite D call. This CDR3 region has 16 residues. Trimming cost V 4 bases and J 1 base, with 19 bases left between them. Germline CDR1 is SQVTM and CDR2 is ANQGSEA. The CDR3 region is CSVALGTGRKNTEAFF. CDR3 bases: TGCAGCGTTGCGCTGGGAACCGGACGTAAGAACACTGAAGCTTTCTTT.

This clonotype was found many times. The chain is built from TRBV28 and TRBJ1-5; possible D gene TRBD1, 5 bases. Trimming took off 7 bases at V and 7 bases at J, with 14 bases between the two ends. Germline CDR1 is MDHEN and CDR2 is SYDVKM. CDR3 length: 13 residues. This CDR3 reads CASNPEEGQPQHF. The CDR3 bases are TGTGCCAGCAACCCGGAGGAGGGGCAGCCCCAGCATTTT.

This clonotype was counted many times. This sequence joins TRBV7-2 and TRBJ2-2; no firm D call. Germline CDR1 is SGHTA and CDR2 is FQGNSA. The CDR3 extends over 15 amino acids. The V gene lost 2 bases and the J gene lost 2 bases, with 9 bases spanning the gap. CDR3 DNA sequence: TGTGCCAGCAGCTTATTGGTGGGCAACACCGGGGAGCTGTTTTTT. Its protein product is CASSLLVGNTGELFF.

This clonotype has just a few counts. This rearrangement joins TRBV7-2 to TRBJ1-6; D possibly corresponds to TRBD1 (6 bases). Trimming left V 2 bases short and J 9 bases short, with 17 bases between. The germline V gene encodes CDR1 SGHTA and CDR2 FQGNSA. The CDR3 consists of 16 residues. This CDR3 is CASSLILGQLSSPLHF. The CDR3 nucleotides are TGTGCCAGCAGCTTAATATTGGGACAACTAAGTTCACCCCTCCACTTT. Full variable domain (rest looked up from reference TRBV7-2 and TRBJ1-6): GAGVSQSPSNKVTEKGKDVELRCDPISGHTALYWYRQSLGQGLEFLIYFQGNSAPDKSGLPSDRFSAERTGGSVSTLTIQRTQQEDSAVYLCASSLILGQLSSPLHFGNGTRLTVT.

With regard to this clonotype: This clone may be a read error of a much larger clone one base away. The chain employs TRBV6-1 and TRBJ2-1; no definite D call. The V gene's germline CDR1 is MNHNS and CDR2 SASEGT. This CDR3 has 13 residues. CDR3 protein: CASSEASPNAQFF. CDR3 DNA sequence: TGTGCCAGCAGTGAAGCTAGCCCCAATGCGCAGTTCTTC.

The chain links TRBV29-1 to TRBJ1-2; D call uncertain. The CDR3 has 13 residues. Trimming took off 2 bases at V and 3 bases at J, with 10 bases between the two ends. From germline, CDR1 is SQVTM and CDR2 ANQGSEA. The CDR3 region is CSVEPRTYYGYTF. The CDR3 DNA follows: TGCAGCGTTGAACCCCGGACTTACTATGGCTACACCTTC.

J is TRBJ2-2 and V is TRBV11-1; TRBD2 might be the D (6 bases). Germline CDR1 and CDR2: SGHAT and FQDESV (reference sequence). The V gene lost 2 bases and the J gene lost 5 bases, with 12 bases spanning the gap. This CDR3 is 15 amino acids long. DNA of the CDR3: TGTGCCAGCAGCTTATTCCGCGGGGAAACCGGGGAGCTGTTTTTT. Its protein is CASSLFRGETGELFF.

Ten or more counts support this clonotype. The rearrangement joins TRBV20-1 to TRBJ2-5, with TRBD2 matching over 7 bases. V lost 3 bases, J lost 2 bases, and 12 bases stayed unmatched. Germline values: CDR1 DFQATT, CDR2 SNEGSKA (reference sequence). The CDR3 has 16 residues. The CDR3 DNA reads as TGCAGTGCTAGCCCCCTAAGCGGGGCGCCACAAGAGACCCAGTACTTC. This codes for CSASPLSGAPQETQYF.

This clonotype was recorded at least ten times. This chain joins TRBV29-1 and TRBJ1-4; D gene uncertain. Germline assignment: CDR1 SQVTM and CDR2 ANQGSEA. The CDR3 runs 15 residues. Trimming pared 6 bases from V and 2 bases from J, leaving 16 bases between. CDR3 in amino acids: CSVHLPGSTNEKLFF. The CDR3 nucleotides read TGCAGCGTACACCTTCCGGGCTCCACTAATGAAAAACTGTTTTTT. Full variable domain (rest looked up from reference TRBV29-1 and TRBJ1-4): SAVISQKPSRDICQRGTSLTIQCQVDSQVTMMFWYRQQPGQSLTLIATANQGSEATYESGFVIDKFPISRPNLTFSTLTVSNMSPEDSSIYLCSVHLPGSTNEKLFFGSGTQLSVL.

The table lists this clonotype with many counts. V is TRBV5-1 and J is TRBJ2-5; TRBD2 matches 14 bases. J was trimmed by 2 bases and V by 4 bases; bases with no gene match: 4. This CDR3 has 16 amino acids. Germline V CDR1 and CDR2: SGHRS, YFSETQ. CDR3 amino acids: CASSPGLAGAQETQYF. The DNA of the CDR3 is TGCGCCAGCAGCCCGGGACTAGCGGGGGCTCAAGAGACCCAGTACTTC.

In this sample, this clonotype turned up many times. The chain recombines TRBV27 with TRBJ1-5; a possible D gene is TRBD1 (6 bases). Germline CDR1 and CDR2: MNHEY and SMNVEV (reference sequence). This CDR3 has 13 residues. V lost 5 bases and J 9 bases, leaving 14 bases between the germline ends. CDR3 residues: CASSAQGRRPQHF. CDR3 sequence (DNA): TGTGCCAGCAGTGCACAGGGCAGGCGGCCCCAGCATTTT.

This clonotype was counted many times. The V gene is TRBV4-3, the J gene TRBJ2-3, with D perhaps matching TRBD2 (7 bases). Germline V gives CDR1 LGHNA, CDR2 YSLEER. Deletions cut 0 bases from V and 5 bases from J, with 15 bases between. This CDR3 has 16 amino acids. The CDR3 nucleotides are TGCGCCAGCAGCCAAGAGGTGGGGGGGGCGGAAGATACGCAGTATTTT. Protein sequence: CASSQEVGGAEDTQYF.

V usage is TRBV18 and J usage is TRBJ2-3; 8 bases align to TRBD2. CDR3 size: 14 residues. V gave up 0 bases and J gave up 7 bases; unmatched junction bases: 3. CDR1 KGHSH and CDR2 LQKENI come from the germline V gene. The CDR3 sequence is CASSPPSGENTQYF. CDR3 DNA: TGTGCCAGCTCACCACCTAGCGGGGAAAATACGCAGTATTTT. Looking up the rest from reference TRBV18 and TRBJ2-3 gives the full variable domain: NAGVMQNPRHLVRRRGQEARLRCSPMKGHSHVYWYRQLPEEGLKFMVYLQKENIIDESGMPKERFSAEFPKEGPSILRIQQVVRGDSAAYFCASSPPSGENTQYFGPGTRLTVL.

In its sample, this clonotype was seen many times. A junction boundary mismatches the germline segment, possibly from a read error. The rearrangement joins TRBV6-2 or TRBV6-3 to TRBJ1-5; D not resolved. Germline lookup yields CDR1 MNHEY and CDR2 SVGEGT. This CDR3 region has 14 residues. CDR3 nucleotide sequence: TGTGCCAGCAGTTACGGGAAACGCAATCAGCCCCAGCATTTC. Encoded protein: CASSYGKRNQPQHF.

This clonotype was seen ten or more times. CDR3 sequence (DNA): TGCAGTGCTAGAGAGGGGGGGCGGCCCCAGCATTTT. The encoded protein is CSAREGGRPQHF. The V call is TRBV20-1, the J call TRBJ1-5, with a possible D match to TRBD1 (6 bases). The V end lost 0 bases, the J end lost 9 bases, and 9 bases lay between the germline ends. From germline, CDR1 is DFQATT and CDR2 SNEGSKA (reference sequence). This CDR3 region has 12 residues.

This chain connects TRBV12-3 or TRBV12-4 to TRBJ2-2; D gene uncertain. V gave up 6 bases and J gave up 6 bases, with 14 bases separating them. The CDR3 loop spans 14 amino acids. The CDR3 coding sequence is TGTGCCAGCAGCTCCATCAGGTTACCCGGGGAGCTGTTTTTT. It specifies CASSSIRLPGELFF.

This clonotype was observed many times. The J gene is TRBJ2-3, the V gene TRBV12-3 or TRBV12-4; D gene unclear. Trimming removed 1 base at V and 7 bases at J, with 12 bases between. This CDR3 has 14 residues. As DNA, the CDR3 is TGTGCCAGCAGTTTAGTACCCTGGCTGAATACGCAGTATTTT. It codes for CASSLVPWLNTQYF.

A few counts support this clonotype. This chain joins TRBV20-1 and TRBJ1-5; TRBD1 matches 7 bases. J lost 9 bases, V lost 1 base, and 9 bases had no gene match. The CDR3 is 14 amino acids. Per germline, CDR1 DFQATT and CDR2 SNEGSKA (reference sequence). The CDR3 region is CSARAPTGQRPQHF. The CDR3 DNA is TGCAGTGCTAGAGCCCCGACAGGGCAGAGGCCCCAGCATTTT.

This clonotype showed up many times. The chain is built from TRBV3-1 and TRBJ1-5, with D perhaps TRBD1 (5 bases). Germline CDR1 and CDR2: LGHDT and YNNKEL (reference sequence). The length of the CDR3 is 15 residues. V was shortened by 0 bases and J by 7 bases, with 13 bases between the two germline ends. The CDR3 sequence is CASSQDRGARQPQHF. The DNA for the CDR3 is TGTGCCAGCAGCCAAGATCGAGGGGCACGACAGCCCCAGCATTTT.

This clonotype has ten or more counts. This chain joins TRBV6-2 or TRBV6-3 and TRBJ1-3, with D tentatively TRBD1 (5 bases). CDR3 length: 14 amino acids. V dropped 7 bases and J dropped 0 bases, with 10 bases sitting between them. The germline gives CDR1 MNHEY, CDR2 SVGEGT. The CDR3 DNA sequence: TGTGCCAGCACCGACAGATCCTCTGGAAACACCATATATTTT. It codes for CASTDRSSGNTIYF.

V is TRBV12-3 or TRBV12-4 and J is TRBJ2-5, with D maybe TRBD2 (6 bases). V was pared by 6 bases and J by 4 bases, with 15 bases between. The length of the CDR3 is 14 residues. The CDR3 loop is CASSPDSGGETQYF. The CDR3, as DNA: TGTGCCAGCAGCCCTGACTCCGGGGGAGAGACCCAGTACTTC.

The V gene is TRBV20-1, the J gene TRBJ2-1, with TRBD2 as a possible D gene (6 bases). This CDR3 comprises 14 residues. V was trimmed by 6 bases and J by 2 bases, leaving 14 bases between them. Germline assignment: CDR1 DFQATT and CDR2 SNEGSKA (reference sequence). CDR3 region: CSAQTSTTYNEQFF. As DNA, the CDR3 is TGCAGTGCCCAGACTAGTACCACCTACAATGAGCAGTTCTTC.

At least ten counts were recorded for this clonotype. J is TRBJ2-4 and V is TRBV20-1; either TRBD1 or TRBD2 may supply D (5 bases each). With 6 bases removed from V and 9 bases from J, the gap between germline ends came to 18 bases. CDR1 DFQATT and CDR2 SNEGSKA come from the germline V gene (reference sequence). The CDR3 is 13 residues long. The CDR3 region has the DNA TGCAGTGCCAGCCCGGGACCCCAAGCCATTCAGTACTTC. Translation: CSASPGPQAIQYF.